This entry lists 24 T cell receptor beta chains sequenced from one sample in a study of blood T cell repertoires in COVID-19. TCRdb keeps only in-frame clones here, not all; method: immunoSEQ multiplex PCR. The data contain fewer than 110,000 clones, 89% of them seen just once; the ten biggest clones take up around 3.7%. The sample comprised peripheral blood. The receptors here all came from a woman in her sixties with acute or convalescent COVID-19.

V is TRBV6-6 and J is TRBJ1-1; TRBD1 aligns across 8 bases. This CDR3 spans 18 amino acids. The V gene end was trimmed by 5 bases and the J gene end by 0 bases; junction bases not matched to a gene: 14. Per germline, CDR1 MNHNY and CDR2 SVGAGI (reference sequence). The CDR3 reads CASSRPGSPGGMNTEAFF. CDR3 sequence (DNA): TGTGCCAGCAGTCGCCCGGGCTCCCCAGGGGGCATGAACACTGAAGCTTTCTTT.

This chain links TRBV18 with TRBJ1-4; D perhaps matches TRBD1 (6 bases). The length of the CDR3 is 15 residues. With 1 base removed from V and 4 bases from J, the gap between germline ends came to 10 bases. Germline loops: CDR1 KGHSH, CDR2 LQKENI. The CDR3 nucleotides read TGTGCCAGCTCACCACTCACAGGGAATAATGAAAAACTGTTTTTT. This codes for CASSPLTGNNEKLFF.

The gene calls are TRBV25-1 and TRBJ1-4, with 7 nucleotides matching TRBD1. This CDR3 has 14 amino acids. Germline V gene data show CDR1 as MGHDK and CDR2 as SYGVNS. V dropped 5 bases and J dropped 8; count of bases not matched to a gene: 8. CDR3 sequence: CASSFRGSREKLFF. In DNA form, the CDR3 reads TGTGCCAGCAGTTTCAGGGGGAGCAGGGAAAAACTGTTTTTT.

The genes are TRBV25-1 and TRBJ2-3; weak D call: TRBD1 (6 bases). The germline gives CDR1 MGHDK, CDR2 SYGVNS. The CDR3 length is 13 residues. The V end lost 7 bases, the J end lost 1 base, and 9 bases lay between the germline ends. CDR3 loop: CASTRQGTDTQYF. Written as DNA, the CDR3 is TGTGCCAGCACCCGACAGGGCACAGATACGCAGTATTTT.

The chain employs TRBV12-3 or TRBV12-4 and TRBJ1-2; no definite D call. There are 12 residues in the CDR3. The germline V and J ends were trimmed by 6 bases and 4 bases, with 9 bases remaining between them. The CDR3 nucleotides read TGTGCCAGCAGGGCCCTTGTCTATGGCTACACCTTC. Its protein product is CASRALVYGYTF.

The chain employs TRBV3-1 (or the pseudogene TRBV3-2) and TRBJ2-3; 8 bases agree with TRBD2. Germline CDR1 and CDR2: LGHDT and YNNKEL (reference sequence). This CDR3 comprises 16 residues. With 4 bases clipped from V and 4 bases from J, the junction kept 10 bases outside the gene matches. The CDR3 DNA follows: TGTGCCAGCAGCCTCAAAAGCGGGAGAGGCGCAGATACGCAGTATTTT. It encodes CASSLKSGRGADTQYF.

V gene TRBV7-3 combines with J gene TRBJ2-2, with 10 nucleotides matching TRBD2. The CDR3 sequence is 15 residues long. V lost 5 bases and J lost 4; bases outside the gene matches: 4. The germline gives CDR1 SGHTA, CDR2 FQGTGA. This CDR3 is CASSQAGGSTGELFF. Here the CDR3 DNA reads TGTGCCAGCAGCCAAGCGGGAGGGTCCACCGGGGAGCTGTTTTTT.

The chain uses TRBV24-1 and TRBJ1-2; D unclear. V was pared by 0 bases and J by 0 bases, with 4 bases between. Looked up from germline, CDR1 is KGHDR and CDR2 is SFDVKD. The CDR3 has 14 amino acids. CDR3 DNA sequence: TGTGCCACCAGTGATTTGTCAGCTAACTATGGCTACACCTTC. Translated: CATSDLSANYGYTF.

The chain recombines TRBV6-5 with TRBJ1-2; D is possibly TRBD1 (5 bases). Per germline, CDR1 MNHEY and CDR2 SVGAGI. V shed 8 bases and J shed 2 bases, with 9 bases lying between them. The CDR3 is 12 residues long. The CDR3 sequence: CASHRNNYGYTF. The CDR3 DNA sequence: TGTGCCAGCCACAGGAACAACTATGGCTACACCTTC.

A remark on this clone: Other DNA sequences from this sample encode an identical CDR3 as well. The CDR3 sequence: CASSSRTEAFF. The CDR3 coding sequence is TGTGCCAGCAGCTCCAGGACTGAAGCTTTCTTT. The chain employs TRBV6-5 and TRBJ1-1, with D unclear. The CDR3 contains 11 residues. In germline, CDR1 is MNHEY, CDR2 SVGAGI. V was cut by 6 bases and J by 5 bases, with 7 bases left in between.

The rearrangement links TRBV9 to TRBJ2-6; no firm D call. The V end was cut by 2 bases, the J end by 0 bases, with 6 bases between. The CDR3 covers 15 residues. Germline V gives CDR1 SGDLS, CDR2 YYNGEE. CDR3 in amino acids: CASSVTASGANVLTF. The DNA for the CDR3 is TGTGCCAGCAGCGTCACAGCCTCTGGGGCCAACGTCCTGACTTTC.

The CDR3: CASSYSVEAFF. The CDR3 DNA reads as TGTGCCAGCAGTTACTCGGTGGAGGCTTTCTTT. V gene TRBV6-6 combines with J gene TRBJ1-1; no clear D gene. The CDR3 loop spans 11 amino acids. The V gene lost 0 bases and the J gene lost 11 bases, with 7 bases spanning the gap. Per germline, CDR1 MNHNY and CDR2 SVGAGI (reference sequence).

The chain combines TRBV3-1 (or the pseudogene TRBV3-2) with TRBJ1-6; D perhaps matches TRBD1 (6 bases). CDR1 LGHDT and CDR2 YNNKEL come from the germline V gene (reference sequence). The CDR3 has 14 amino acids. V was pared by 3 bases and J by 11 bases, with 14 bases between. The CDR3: CASSQSFPGAPLHF. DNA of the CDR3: TGTGCCAGCAGCCAGTCCTTCCCAGGGGCACCCCTCCACTTT.

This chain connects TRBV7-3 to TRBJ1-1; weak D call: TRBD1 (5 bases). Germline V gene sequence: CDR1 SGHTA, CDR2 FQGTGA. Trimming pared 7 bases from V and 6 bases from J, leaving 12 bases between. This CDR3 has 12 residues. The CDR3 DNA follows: TGTGCCAGCAAAGGCCGGACATCTGAAGCTTTCTTT. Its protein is CASKGRTSEAFF.

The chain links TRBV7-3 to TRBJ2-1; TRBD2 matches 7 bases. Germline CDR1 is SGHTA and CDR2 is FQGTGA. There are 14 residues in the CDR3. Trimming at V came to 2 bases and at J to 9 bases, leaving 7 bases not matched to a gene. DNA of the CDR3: TGTGCCAGCAGCTTAGCGGGAGAGGGCAGTGAGCAGTTCTTC. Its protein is CASSLAGEGSEQFF.

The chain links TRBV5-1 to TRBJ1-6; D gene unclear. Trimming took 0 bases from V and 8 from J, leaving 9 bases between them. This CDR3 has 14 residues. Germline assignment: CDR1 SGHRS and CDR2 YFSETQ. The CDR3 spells CASSLDPSDSPLHF. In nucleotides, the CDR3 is TGCGCCAGCAGCTTGGATCCCTCAGATTCACCCCTCCACTTT.

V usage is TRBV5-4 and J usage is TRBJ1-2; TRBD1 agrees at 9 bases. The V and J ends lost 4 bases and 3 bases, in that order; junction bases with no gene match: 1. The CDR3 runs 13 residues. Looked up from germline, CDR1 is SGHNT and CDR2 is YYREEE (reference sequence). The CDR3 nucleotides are TGTGCCAGCAGCCGGGACAGGGACTATGGCTACACCTTC. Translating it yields CASSRDRDYGYTF.

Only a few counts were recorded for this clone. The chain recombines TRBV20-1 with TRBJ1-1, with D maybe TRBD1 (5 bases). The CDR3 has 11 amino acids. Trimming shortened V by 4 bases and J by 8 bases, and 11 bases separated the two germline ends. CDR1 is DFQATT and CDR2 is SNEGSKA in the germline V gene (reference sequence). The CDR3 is CSAIQQGEAFF. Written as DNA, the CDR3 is TGCAGTGCTATTCAGCAGGGAGAAGCTTTCTTT.

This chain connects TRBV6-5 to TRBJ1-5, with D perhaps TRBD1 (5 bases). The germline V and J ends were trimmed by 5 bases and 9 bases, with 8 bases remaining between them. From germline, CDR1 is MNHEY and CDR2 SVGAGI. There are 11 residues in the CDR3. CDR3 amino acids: CASSPQGPQHF. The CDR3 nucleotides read TGTGCCAGCAGTCCCCAGGGGCCCCAGCATTTT.

CDR3 DNA: TGTGCCAGCAGTCCAGGGGGCGCCGGGGAGCTGTTTTTT. It translates to CASSPGGAGELFF. The chain employs TRBV6-4 and TRBJ2-2; 8 bases are a match to TRBD1. The ends lost 5 bases at V and 6 bases at J; junction bases unmatched: 2. The CDR3 extends over 13 amino acids. The germline CDR1 and CDR2 sequences are MRHNA and SNTAGT.

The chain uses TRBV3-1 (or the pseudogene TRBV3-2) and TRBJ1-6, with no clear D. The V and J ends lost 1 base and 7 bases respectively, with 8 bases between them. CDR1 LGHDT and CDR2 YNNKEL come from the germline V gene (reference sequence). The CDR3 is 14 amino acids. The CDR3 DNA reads TGTGCCAGCAGCCAAGGTGGCAGGAATTCACCCCTCCACTTT. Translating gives CASSQGGRNSPLHF.

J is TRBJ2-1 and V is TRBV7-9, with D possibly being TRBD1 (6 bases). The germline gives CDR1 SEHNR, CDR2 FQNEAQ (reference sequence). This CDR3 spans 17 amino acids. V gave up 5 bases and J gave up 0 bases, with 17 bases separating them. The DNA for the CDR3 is TGTGCCAGCAGCCCCGACAGGCCTAGAAGCTCCTACAATGAGCAGTTCTTC. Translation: CASSPDRPRSSYNEQFF.

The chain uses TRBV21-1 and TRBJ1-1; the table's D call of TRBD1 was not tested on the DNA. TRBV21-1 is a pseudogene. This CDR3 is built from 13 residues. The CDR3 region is CAIPYRVNTEAFF. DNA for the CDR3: TGTGCCATCCCCTACAGGGTGAACACTGAAGCTTTCTTT.

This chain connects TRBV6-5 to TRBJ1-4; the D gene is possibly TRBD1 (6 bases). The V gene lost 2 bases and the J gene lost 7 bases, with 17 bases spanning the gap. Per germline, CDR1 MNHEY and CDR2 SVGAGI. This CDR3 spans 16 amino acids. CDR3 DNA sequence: TGTGCCAGCAGTTACGGGGGCGTGAGGACGGGTGAAAAACTGTTTTTT. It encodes CASSYGGVRTGEKLFF.